These 27 T cell receptor beta chains originate from one sample sequenced in a study of T cell responses to AZD1222 COVID-19 vaccine. The assay was immunoSEQ multiplex PCR, and TCRdb's table has in-frame clones only and misses some. This sample has tens of thousands of clones, with around four fifths found just once. The source was peripheral blood, collected on day 0 of AZD1222 vaccination. These receptors came from an adult in good health.

This chain connects TRBV24-1 to TRBJ2-3; 7 nucleotides line up with TRBD1. The germline V gene encodes CDR1 KGHDR and CDR2 SFDVKD. V lost 8 bases to trimming and J lost 5 bases; unmatched junction nucleotides: 6. This CDR3 spans 13 amino acids. As DNA, the CDR3 is TGTGCCACCAAAGACAGGGTCGAAGATACGCAGTATTTT. Its protein is CATKDRVEDTQYF.

This chain uses TRBV10-1 with TRBJ2-1; D is tentatively TRBD1 or TRBD2 (5 bases each). Looked up from germline, CDR1 is WNHNN and CDR2 is SYGVQD (reference sequence). Between the trimmed V and J ends, which lost 0 bases and 8 bases, there was a span of 17 bases. The CDR3 extends over 16 amino acids. CDR3 sequence reads: CASSESISSGDDEQFF. The CDR3 DNA sequence: TGCGCCAGCAGTGAGTCGATCTCTTCCGGGGACGATGAGCAGTTCTTC.

The chain joins TRBV11-2 to TRBJ1-2; no definite D call. This CDR3 has 13 amino acids. The germline V gene has CDR1 SGHAT and CDR2 FQNNGV. Trimming cost V 4 bases and J 0 bases, with 6 bases left between them. CDR3 amino acids: CASSSVSNYGYTF. CDR3 bases: TGTGCCAGCAGCTCAGTATCTAACTATGGCTACACCTTC.

The chain is built from TRBV5-6 and TRBJ2-7; 9 bases line up with TRBD2. This CDR3 spans 16 amino acids. Germline V gives CDR1 SGHDT, CDR2 YYEEEE. Trimming removed 0 bases from V and 1 base from J; junction bases left unmatched: 5. CDR3 DNA: TGTGCCAGCAGCTTGGCCAGGCTAGCGGGGTCCTACGAGCAGTACTTC. It yields the protein CASSLARLAGSYEQYF.

This clone was counted a few times. This chain uses TRBV19 with TRBJ1-2; possibly TRBD1 for D (5 bases). The germline V and J ends were trimmed by 4 bases and 8 bases, with 11 bases remaining between them. The CDR3 covers 12 residues. Germline CDR1 is LNHDA and CDR2 is SQIVND (reference sequence). The DNA of the CDR3 is TGTGCCAGTAGTACAGGGTTTGAAGGCTACACCTTC. It yields the protein CASSTGFEGYTF.

The V call is TRBV7-8, the J call TRBJ1-2, with D hard to call. The CDR3 runs to 13 residues. V lost 4 bases and J lost 8, with 14 bases in between. Germline CDR1 SGHVS, CDR2 FQNEAQ. The CDR3 spells CASSSRTTMGYTF. The CDR3 coding sequence is TGTGCCAGCAGCTCTCGGACGACCATGGGCTACACCTTC.

This clone is a singleton in its sample. The V gene is TRBV4-3, the J gene TRBJ2-5, with a tentative D call TRBD1 (6 bases). The CDR3 has 15 amino acids. V lost 4 bases to trimming and J lost 1 base, with 13 bases between them. Per germline, CDR1 LGHNA and CDR2 YSLEER. CDR3 nucleotides: TGCGCCAGCAGCCGAATTACAGGGATCCAAGAGACCCAGTACTTC. Its protein is CASSRITGIQETQYF.

A single count supports this clone. The chain uses TRBV12-3 or TRBV12-4 and TRBJ1-1; possibly TRBD1 for D (6 bases). Trimming shortened V by 4 bases and J by 5 bases, and 11 bases separated the two germline ends. This CDR3 has 13 amino acids. CDR3 in amino acids: CASSSGVRTEAFF. CDR3 in DNA: TGTGCCAGCAGTTCAGGGGTGAGGACTGAAGCTTTCTTT.

This chain uses TRBV27 with TRBJ2-1, with 11 bases fitting TRBD2. J was trimmed by 4 bases and V by 0 bases; bases with no gene match: 2. The CDR3 runs to 16 residues. Germline CDR1 is MNHEY and CDR2 is SMNVEV (reference sequence). The CDR3 loop reads CASSLSGLAVYNEQFF. The CDR3 bases are TGTGCCAGCAGTTTATCGGGACTAGCGGTGTACAATGAGCAGTTCTTC.

V and J are TRBV11-2 and TRBJ2-3; D remains ambiguous. The CDR3 contains 14 residues. V lost 1 base and J 5 bases, leaving 10 bases between the germline ends. CDR1 and CDR2 (germline): SGHAT, FQNNGV. CDR3 sequence (DNA): TGTGCCAGCAGCTTAGTGTTCCGTGGAGATACGCAGTATTTT. Translated: CASSLVFRGDTQYF.

This chain links TRBV6-6 with TRBJ1-3; 7 positions agree with TRBD1. The CDR3 runs to 14 residues. In germline, CDR1 is MNHNY, CDR2 SVGAGI (reference sequence). The V and J ends lost 6 bases and 9 bases, in that order; junction bases with no gene match: 11. This CDR3 is CASRQGPGGGTIYF. CDR3 sequence (DNA): TGTGCCAGCAGACAGGGCCCAGGGGGAGGCACCATATATTTT.

This clone has a single count. The rearrangement links TRBV7-6 to TRBJ1-4, with no clear D. The CDR3 is 12 amino acids. Trimming cost V 1 base and J 8 bases, with 5 bases left between them. Germline V gives CDR1 SGHVS, CDR2 FNYEAQ. CDR3 region: CASSLDGEKLFF. The CDR3 region has the DNA TGTGCCAGCAGCTTAGACGGCGAAAAACTGTTTTTT.

This chain joins TRBV19 and TRBJ2-3; a weak D match, TRBD1 (6 bases). The V gene's germline CDR1 is LNHDA and CDR2 SQIVND (reference sequence). The V end was cut by 5 bases, the J end by 10 bases, with 13 bases between. This CDR3 is built from 12 residues. In DNA form, the CDR3 reads TGTGCCAGTAGTGACACAGGGTTTGCGCAGTATTTT. Amino acid sequence: CASSDTGFAQYF.

The gene calls are TRBV9 and TRBJ1-1, with D possibly being TRBD1 (5 bases). The CDR3 loop spans 13 amino acids. V was pared by 3 bases and J by 11 bases, with 17 bases between. CDR1 is SGDLS and CDR2 is YYNGEE in the germline V gene. CDR3 sequence: CASSGGSRVGAFF. Written as DNA, the CDR3 is TGTGCCAGCAGCGGGGGGTCCCGGGTTGGGGCTTTCTTT.

This chain joins TRBV30 and TRBJ1-6; no reliable D call. The CDR3 spans 16 residues. CDR1 GTSNPN and CDR2 SVGIG come from the germline V gene (reference sequence). Trimming pared 5 bases from V and 0 bases from J, leaving 14 bases between. The CDR3 loop is CAWAPDGVSYNSPLHF. CDR3 nucleotide sequence: TGTGCCTGGGCCCCGGACGGTGTCTCCTATAATTCACCCCTCCACTTT.

The chain links TRBV7-3 to TRBJ2-5, with D maybe TRBD2 (6 bases). With 2 bases removed from V and 2 bases from J, the gap between germline ends came to 9 bases. The length of the CDR3 is 14 residues. Germline CDR1 SGHTA, CDR2 FQGTGA. CDR3 sequence reads: CASSLSSGQETQYF. CDR3 DNA sequence: TGTGCCAGCAGCTTATCCAGCGGGCAAGAGACCCAGTACTTC.

The rearrangement joins TRBV30 to TRBJ2-2, with D maybe TRBD2 (7 bases). CDR1 and CDR2 (germline): GTSNPN, SVGIG (reference sequence). This CDR3 is built from 17 residues. V was pared by 1 base and J by 7 bases, with 22 bases between. The CDR3 DNA is TGTGCCTGGAGTGCCCGTTTGGGGGGGGCTAAGGTCGGGGAGCTGTTTTTT. Amino acid sequence: CAWSARLGGAKVGELFF. The full variable domain, with the rest looked up from reference TRBV30 and TRBJ2-2, is SQTIHQWPATLVQPVGSPLSLECTVEGTSNPNLYWYRQAAGRGLQLLFYSVGIGQISSEVPQNLSASRPQDRQFILSSKKLLLSDSGFYLCAWSARLGGAKVGELFFGEGSRLTVL.

V and J are TRBV9 and TRBJ2-3; 8 nucleotides line up with TRBD2. Germline CDR1 SGDLS, CDR2 YYNGEE. With V trimmed by 2 bases and J by 9 bases, 8 bases remained unmatched. The CDR3 contains 14 residues. Written as DNA, the CDR3 is TGTGCCAGCAGCGTGGCTCCCGGGGGGGGGACGCAGTATTTT. It is translated as CASSVAPGGGTQYF.

Comment on this clone: The junction departs from germline at one end; a sequencing error may be responsible. The rearrangement joins TRBV29-1 to TRBJ2-1; 7 bases agree with TRBD2. The V gene's germline CDR1 is SQVTM and CDR2 ANQGSEA. CDR3 length: 14 amino acids. Here the CDR3 reads CSGKRDYSHNEQFF. CDR3 nucleotides: TGCAGCGGTAAACGGGACTACTCCCACAATGAGCAGTTCTTC.

V and J are TRBV19 and TRBJ1-1; TRBD1 is a possible D gene (5 bases). The germline gives CDR1 LNHDA, CDR2 SQIVND (reference sequence). V was cut by 1 base and J by 1 base, with 10 bases left in between. The CDR3 length is 15 residues. The CDR3 here is CASSIGQRKNTEAFF. The CDR3 DNA is TGTGCCAGTAGTATAGGACAGAGGAAGAACACTGAAGCTTTCTTT.

This clone was found a few times. The chain combines TRBV11-2 with TRBJ1-1; no clear D gene. CDR3 length: 15 residues. Trimming left V 3 bases short and J 0 bases short, with 11 bases between. CDR1 SGHAT and CDR2 FQNNGV come from the germline V gene. CDR3 bases: TGTGCCAGCAGCTTCAGACGCTCAGTGAACACTGAAGCTTTCTTT. Translated: CASSFRRSVNTEAFF.

This clone has just one count. One end of the junction is discordant with germline, which a read error may explain. J is TRBJ2-7 and V is TRBV7-7, with no clear D. The germline V gene encodes CDR1 SSHAT and CDR2 FNYEAQ (reference sequence). This CDR3 has 13 residues. The CDR3 nucleotides read TGTGCTAGCAGCTCGTTCGACGGCTACGAGCAGTACTTC. This gives the protein CASSSFDGYEQYF.

This chain joins TRBV5-5 and TRBJ1-5; D is uncertain. The CDR3 extends over 16 amino acids. The V end lost 0 bases, the J end lost 0 bases, and 10 bases lay between the germline ends. Germline V gives CDR1 SGHKS, CDR2 YYEKEE (reference sequence). The CDR3 region is CASSLGQLGSNQPQHF. The DNA of the CDR3 is TGTGCCAGCAGCTTGGGCCAGTTAGGTAGCAATCAGCCCCAGCATTTT. Full variable domain (rest looked up from reference TRBV5-5 and TRBJ1-5): DAGVTQSPTHLIKTRGQQVTLRCSPISGHKSVSWYQQVLGQGPQFIFQYYEKEERGRGNFPDRFSARQFPNYSSELNVNALLLGDSALYLCASSLGQLGSNQPQHFGDGTRLSIL.

The J gene is TRBJ1-5, the V gene TRBV2, with a weak D call TRBD1 (5 bases). This CDR3 spans 14 amino acids. Per the germline V gene, CDR1 is SNHLY and CDR2 is FYNNEI. Trimming took 4 bases from V and 2 from J, leaving 9 bases between them. This CDR3 is CASSGIGGNQPQHF. DNA for the CDR3: TGTGCCAGCAGTGGAATAGGGGGCAATCAGCCCCAGCATTTT.

This clone was observed a few times. The chain joins TRBV6-5 to TRBJ1-1; D gene uncertain. The CDR3 is 11 residues long. Germline V gene lookup returns CDR1 MNHEY and CDR2 SVGAGI. With 5 bases removed from V and 3 bases from J, the gap between germline ends came to 4 bases. CDR3 DNA sequence: TGTGCCAGCAGTCGGGACACTGAAGCTTTCTTT. Residues: CASSRDTEAFF.

CDR3 amino acids: CASSTTGPLNTEAFF. CDR3 sequence (DNA): TGTGCCAGCAGCACGACAGGGCCCTTGAACACTGAAGCTTTCTTT. The V and J genes are TRBV11-2 and TRBJ1-1; 7 bases align to TRBD1. Germline loops: CDR1 SGHAT, CDR2 FQNNGV. The CDR3 runs 15 residues. The V segment lost 5 bases and the J segment 0 bases; nucleotides outside the gene matches: 6.

This chain joins TRBV7-2 and TRBJ2-3; D is unresolved. The V and J ends lost 3 bases and 0 bases respectively, with 7 bases between them. Germline CDR1 reads SGHTA; CDR2 reads FQGNSA. CDR3 length: 14 residues. For the CDR3, the DNA is TGTGCCAGCAGCTTTTTTAGAAGCACAGATACGCAGTATTTT. It yields the protein CASSFFRSTDTQYF.